The source of this T cell receptor (beta chain) is a study of T cells in Graves' hyperthyroidism and ophthalmopathy. Amplification of TCR beta CDR3 regions was performed using RNA transcripts as template. First-round RT-PCR of the TCR CDR3 relied on the HTBI primer set. TCRdb redid the calling of the multiplex PCR reads with MiXCR, one entry per CDR3 protein. This sample has 500,000 to 650,000 distinct CDR3 sequences, with 40% to 55% found just once. This CDR3 has 15 amino acids. V lost 5 bases and J 2 bases, leaving 19 bases between the germline ends. Per the germline V gene, CDR1 is DFQATT and CDR2 is SNEGSKA (reference sequence). This clonotype showed up just a few times.

The chain employs TRBV20-1 and TRBJ2-7; TRBD2 is a possible D gene (6 bases). The clonotype was recovered from an adult woman with Graves' disease, either hyperthyroidism or ophthalmopathy (not recorded which). Sequencing was carried out using peripheral blood or thyroid tissue (not recorded which). This chain's CDR3 is CSAPLGGKAAYEQYF. In DNA form, the CDR3 reads TGCAGTGCTCCCCTCGGCGGGAAGGCCGCCTACGAGCAGTACTTC.